This T cell receptor beta chain comes out of a study of blood T cell repertoires in COVID-19. The authors' processing: Amplification of reference gene primers provided the estimated nucleated cell counts. Libraries were prepared by immunoSEQ multiplex PCR; TCRdb keeps only in-frame clonotypes and omits some of them. The V and J calls and the clone size are those of that table, but D and trimming were determined from the DNA. This table has about 120,000 clones, around 90% appearing once. Germline CDR1 reads ENHRY; CDR2 reads SYGVKD. Trimming removed 6 bases from V and 7 bases from J; junction bases left unmatched: 6. The CDR3 runs to 14 residues.

The chain links TRBV10-3 to TRBJ2-1; 10 nucleotides agree with TRBD2. The TCR was taken from a woman between 45 and 60 years old with active or convalescent COVID-19. The sample comprised peripheral blood. CDR3: CAIRAAGGRNEQFF. The CDR3 DNA reads as TGTGCCATCAGAGCAGCGGGAGGGCGGAATGAGCAGTTCTTC.